Included here is one TCR beta chain sequence, with context. The sample comes from a study of blood T cell repertoires in COVID-19. After removal of 0 bases from V and 0 bases from J, the junction contained 10 bases not matched to a gene. The CDR3 is 19 residues long. Germline CDR1 ENHRY, CDR2 SYGVKD. Methods used by the authors: Amplified reference gene primers provided the basis for estimating nucleated cell counts. Some clones are missing from TCRdb's copy, which holds only in-frame ones; the method was immunoSEQ multiplex PCR. D and trimming were read from the DNA, whereas the V and J calls and clone size are those reported in that table. The sample consists of some 73,000 clones, roughly three quarters of them appearing once.

This TCR was recovered from a man aged 65-85 years with COVID-19, enrolled during active disease. The chain links TRBV10-3 to TRBJ2-1, with 8 bases fitting TRBD2. Sample: peripheral blood. The CDR3 loop is CAISESPSGSTSSYNEQFF. The CDR3 nucleotides are TGTGCCATCAGTGAGTCGCCTAGCGGGTCAACTAGCTCCTACAATGAGCAGTTCTTC.